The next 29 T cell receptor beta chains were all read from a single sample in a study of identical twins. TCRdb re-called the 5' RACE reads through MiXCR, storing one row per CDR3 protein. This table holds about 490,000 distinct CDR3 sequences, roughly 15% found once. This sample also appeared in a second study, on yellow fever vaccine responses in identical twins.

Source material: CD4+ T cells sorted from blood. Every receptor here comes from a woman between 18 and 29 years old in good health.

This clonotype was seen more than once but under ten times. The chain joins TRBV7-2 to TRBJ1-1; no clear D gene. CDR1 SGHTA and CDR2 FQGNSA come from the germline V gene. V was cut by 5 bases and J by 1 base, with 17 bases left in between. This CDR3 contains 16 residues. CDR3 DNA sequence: TGTGCCAGCAGCCTTGGCAACCGGGTTAAGAACACTGAAGCTTTCTTT. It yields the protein CASSLGNRVKNTEAFF.

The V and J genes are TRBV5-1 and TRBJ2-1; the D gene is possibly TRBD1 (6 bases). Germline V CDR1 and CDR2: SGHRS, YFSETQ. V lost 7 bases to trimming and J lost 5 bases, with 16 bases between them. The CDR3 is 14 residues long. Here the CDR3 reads CASGGGFTNNEQFF. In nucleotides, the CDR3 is TGCGCCAGCGGGGGCGGGTTTACGAACAATGAGCAGTTCTTC.

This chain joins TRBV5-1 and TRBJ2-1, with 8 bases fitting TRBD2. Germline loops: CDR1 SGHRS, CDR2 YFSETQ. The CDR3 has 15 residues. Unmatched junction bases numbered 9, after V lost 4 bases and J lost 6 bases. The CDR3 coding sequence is TGCGCCAGCAGCCAGAGCGGGAGAATTCCCAATGAGCAGTTCTTC. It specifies CASSQSGRIPNEQFF. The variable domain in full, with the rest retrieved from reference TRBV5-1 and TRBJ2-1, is KAGVTQTPRYLIKTRGQQVTLSCSPISGHRSVSWYQQTPGQGLQFLFEYFSETQRNKGNFPGRFSGRQFSNSRSEMNVSTLELGDSALYLCASSQSGRIPNEQFFGPGTRLTVL.

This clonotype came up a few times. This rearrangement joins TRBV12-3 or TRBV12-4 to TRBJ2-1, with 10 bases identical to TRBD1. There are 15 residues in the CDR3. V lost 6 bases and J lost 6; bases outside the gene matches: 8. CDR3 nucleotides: TGTGCCAGCAGGGTAGGGACAGGGGCCGTCAATGAGCAGTTCTTC. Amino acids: CASRVGTGAVNEQFF.

The CDR3 bases are TGTGCCAGCAGCCAAGACAAAGCGGGAAGCACAGATACGCAGTATTTT. Protein product: CASSQDKAGSTDTQYF. The chain employs TRBV3-1 and TRBJ2-3; 7 bases fit TRBD2. The CDR3 sequence is 16 residues long. Trimming took 0 bases from V and 0 from J; bases not matched to a gene: 3. Per the germline V gene, CDR1 is LGHDT and CDR2 is YNNKEL (reference sequence).

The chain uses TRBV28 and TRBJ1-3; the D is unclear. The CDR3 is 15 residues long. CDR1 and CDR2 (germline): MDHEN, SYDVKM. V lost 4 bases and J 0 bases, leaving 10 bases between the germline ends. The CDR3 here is CASSSTTASGNTIYF. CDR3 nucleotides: TGTGCCAGCAGTTCCACAACAGCCTCTGGAAACACCATATATTTT.

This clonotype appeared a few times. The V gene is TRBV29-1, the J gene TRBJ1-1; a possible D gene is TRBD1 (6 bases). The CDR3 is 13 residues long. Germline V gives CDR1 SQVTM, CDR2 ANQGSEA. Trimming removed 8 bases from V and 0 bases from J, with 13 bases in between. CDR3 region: CSSRGIMNTEAFF. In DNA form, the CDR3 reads TGCAGCTCTAGGGGGATAATGAACACTGAAGCTTTCTTT.

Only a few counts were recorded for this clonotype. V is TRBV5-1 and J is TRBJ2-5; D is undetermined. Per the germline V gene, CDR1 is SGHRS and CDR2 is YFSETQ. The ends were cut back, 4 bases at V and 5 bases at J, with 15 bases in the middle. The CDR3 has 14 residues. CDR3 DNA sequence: TGCGCCAGCAGCCCAAGTATAGGGCCGGAGACCCAGTACTTC. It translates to CASSPSIGPETQYF. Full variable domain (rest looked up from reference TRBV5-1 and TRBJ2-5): KAGVTQTPRYLIKTRGQQVTLSCSPISGHRSVSWYQQTPGQGLQFLFEYFSETQRNKGNFPGRFSGRQFSNSRSEMNVSTLELGDSALYLCASSPSIGPETQYFGPGTRLLVL.

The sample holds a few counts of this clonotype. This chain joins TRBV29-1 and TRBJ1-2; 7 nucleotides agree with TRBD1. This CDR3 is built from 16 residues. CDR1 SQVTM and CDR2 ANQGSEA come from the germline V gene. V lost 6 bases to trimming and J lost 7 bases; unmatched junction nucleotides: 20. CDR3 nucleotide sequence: TGCAGCGTGGGGGGGGATCTACAGGGGCCTGTCGCTGGCTACACCTTC. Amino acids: CSVGGDLQGPVAGYTF.

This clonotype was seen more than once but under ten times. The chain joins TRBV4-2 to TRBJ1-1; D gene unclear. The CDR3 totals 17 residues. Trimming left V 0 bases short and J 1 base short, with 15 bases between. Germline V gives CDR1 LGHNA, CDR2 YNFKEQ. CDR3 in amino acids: CASSQDGVGNGNTEAFF. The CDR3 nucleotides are TGTGCCAGCAGCCAAGATGGGGTCGGGAACGGGAACACTGAAGCTTTCTTT.

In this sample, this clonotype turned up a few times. CDR3 coding DNA: TGCGCCAGCAGTGAGTCGGCGGCGAAATGGGCCCACTTT. It encodes CASSESAAKWAHF. This rearrangement joins TRBV10-2 to TRBJ1-6; D call uncertain. V was cut by 0 bases and J by 18 bases, with 15 bases left in between. Germline CDR1 reads WSHSY; CDR2 reads SAAADI. The CDR3 has 13 amino acids.

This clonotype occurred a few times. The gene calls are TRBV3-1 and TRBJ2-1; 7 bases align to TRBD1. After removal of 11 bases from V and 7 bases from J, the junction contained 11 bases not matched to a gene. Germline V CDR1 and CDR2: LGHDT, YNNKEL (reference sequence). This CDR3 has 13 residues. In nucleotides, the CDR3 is TGTGCCGCCAAAGGGGGCAAGTGGAATGAGCAGTTCTTC. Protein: CAAKGGKWNEQFF.

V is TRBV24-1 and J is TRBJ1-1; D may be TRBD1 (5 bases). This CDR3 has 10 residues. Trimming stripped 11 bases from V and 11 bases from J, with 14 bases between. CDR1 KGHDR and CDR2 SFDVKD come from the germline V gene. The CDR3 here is CAIYRPGAFF. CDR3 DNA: TGTGCCATCTACAGGCCTGGGGCTTTCTTT.

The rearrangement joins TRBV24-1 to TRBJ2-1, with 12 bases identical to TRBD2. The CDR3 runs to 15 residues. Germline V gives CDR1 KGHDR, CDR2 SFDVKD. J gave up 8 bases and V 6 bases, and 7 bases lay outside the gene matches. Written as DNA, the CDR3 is TGTGCCACCAGTCCCGGACTAGCGGGATACGATGAGCAGTTCTTC. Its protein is CATSPGLAGYDEQFF.

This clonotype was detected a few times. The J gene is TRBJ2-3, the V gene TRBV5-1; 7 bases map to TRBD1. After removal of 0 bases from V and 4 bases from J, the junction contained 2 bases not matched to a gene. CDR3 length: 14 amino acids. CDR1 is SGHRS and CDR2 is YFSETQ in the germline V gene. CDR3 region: CASSLGQGPDTQYF. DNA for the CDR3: TGCGCCAGCAGCTTGGGACAGGGACCAGATACGCAGTATTTT.

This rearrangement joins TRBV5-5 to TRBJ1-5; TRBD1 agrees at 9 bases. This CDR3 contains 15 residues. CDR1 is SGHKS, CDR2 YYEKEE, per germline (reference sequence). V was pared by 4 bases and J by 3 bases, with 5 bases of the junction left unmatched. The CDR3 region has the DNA TGTGCCAGCAGCCGGACAGGGGTTAACAATCAGCCCCAGCATTTT. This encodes CASSRTGVNNQPQHF.

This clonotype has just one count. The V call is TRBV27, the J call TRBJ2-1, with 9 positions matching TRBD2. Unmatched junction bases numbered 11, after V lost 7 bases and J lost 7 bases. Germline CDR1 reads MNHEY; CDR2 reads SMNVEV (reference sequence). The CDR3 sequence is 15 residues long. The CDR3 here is CASNLAGVGTNEQFF. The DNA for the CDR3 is TGTGCCAGCAACTTAGCGGGAGTGGGTACGAATGAGCAGTTCTTC.

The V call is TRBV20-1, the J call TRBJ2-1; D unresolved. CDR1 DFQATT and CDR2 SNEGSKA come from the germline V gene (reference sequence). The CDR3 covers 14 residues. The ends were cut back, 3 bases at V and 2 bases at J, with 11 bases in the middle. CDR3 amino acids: CSASGRKPYNEQFF. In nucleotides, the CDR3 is TGCAGTGCTAGCGGTAGAAAGCCCTACAATGAGCAGTTCTTC.

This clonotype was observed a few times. The CDR3 DNA follows: TGTGCCAGCAGCTTAGCGGTGTCACAGGGGATAGACAATGAGCAGTTCTTC. Translating gives CASSLAVSQGIDNEQFF. This rearrangement joins TRBV7-9 to TRBJ2-1; 7 nucleotides agree with TRBD1. The length of the CDR3 is 17 residues. The germline gives CDR1 SEHNR, CDR2 FQNEAQ (reference sequence). J was trimmed by 5 bases and V by 0 bases; bases with no gene match: 10. Based on the CDR3 plus reference TRBV7-9 and TRBJ2-1, the full variable domain is DTGVSQNPRHKITKRGQNVTFRCDPISEHNRLYWYRQTLGQGPEFLTYFQNEAQLEKSRLLSDRFSAERPKGSFSTLEIQRTEQGDSAMYLCASSLAVSQGIDNEQFFGPGTRLTVL.

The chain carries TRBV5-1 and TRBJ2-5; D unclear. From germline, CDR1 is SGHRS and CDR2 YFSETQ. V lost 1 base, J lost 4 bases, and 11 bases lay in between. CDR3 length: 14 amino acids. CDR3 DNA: TGCGCCAGCAGCTTGTCTACTATAGGAGAGACCCAGTACTTC. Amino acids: CASSLSTIGETQYF. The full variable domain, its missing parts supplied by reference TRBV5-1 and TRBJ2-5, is KAGVTQTPRYLIKTRGQQVTLSCSPISGHRSVSWYQQTPGQGLQFLFEYFSETQRNKGNFPGRFSGRQFSNSRSEMNVSTLELGDSALYLCASSLSTIGETQYFGPGTRLLVL.

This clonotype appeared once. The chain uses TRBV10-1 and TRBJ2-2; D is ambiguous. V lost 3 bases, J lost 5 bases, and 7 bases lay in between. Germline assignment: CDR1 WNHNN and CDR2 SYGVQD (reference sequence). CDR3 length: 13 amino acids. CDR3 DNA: TGCGCCAGCAGTGAAGGTAGAACCGGGGAGCTGTTTTTT. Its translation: CASSEGRTGELFF.

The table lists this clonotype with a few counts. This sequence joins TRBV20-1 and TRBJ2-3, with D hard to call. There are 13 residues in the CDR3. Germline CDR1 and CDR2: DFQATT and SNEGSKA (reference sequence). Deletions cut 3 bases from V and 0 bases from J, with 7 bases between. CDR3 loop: CSASRESTDTQYF. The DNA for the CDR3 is TGCAGTGCTAGTAGGGAAAGCACAGATACGCAGTATTTT.

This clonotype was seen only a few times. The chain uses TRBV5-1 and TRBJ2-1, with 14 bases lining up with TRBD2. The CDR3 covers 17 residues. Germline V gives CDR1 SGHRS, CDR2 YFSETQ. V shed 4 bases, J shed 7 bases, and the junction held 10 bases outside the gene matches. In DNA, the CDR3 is TGCGCCAGCAGCAAAGGGACTAGCGGGAGCGCCGGGAATGAGCAGTTCTTC. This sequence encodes CASSKGTSGSAGNEQFF.

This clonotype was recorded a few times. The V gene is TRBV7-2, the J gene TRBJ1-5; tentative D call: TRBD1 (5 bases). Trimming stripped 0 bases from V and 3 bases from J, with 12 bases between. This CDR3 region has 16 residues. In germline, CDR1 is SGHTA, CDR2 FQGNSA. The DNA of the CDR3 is TGTGCCAGCAGCTTAGCGCCCTGGGGGACCAATCAGCCCCAGCATTTT. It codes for CASSLAPWGTNQPQHF.

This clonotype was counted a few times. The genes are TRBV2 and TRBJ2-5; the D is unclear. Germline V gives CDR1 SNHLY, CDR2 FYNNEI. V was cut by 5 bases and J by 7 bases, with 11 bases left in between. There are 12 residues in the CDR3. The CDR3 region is CASSLERGTQYF. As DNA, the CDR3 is TGTGCCAGCAGTCTGGAGCGAGGGACCCAGTACTTC.

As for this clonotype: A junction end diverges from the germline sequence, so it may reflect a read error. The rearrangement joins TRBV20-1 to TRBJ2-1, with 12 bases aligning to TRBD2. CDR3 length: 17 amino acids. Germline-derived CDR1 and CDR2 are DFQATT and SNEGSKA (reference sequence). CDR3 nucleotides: TGCTGTGCTAGATCTAGCGGGAGGGCCCTCTTTATCAATGAGCAGTTCTTC. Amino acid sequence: CCARSSGRALFINEQFF.

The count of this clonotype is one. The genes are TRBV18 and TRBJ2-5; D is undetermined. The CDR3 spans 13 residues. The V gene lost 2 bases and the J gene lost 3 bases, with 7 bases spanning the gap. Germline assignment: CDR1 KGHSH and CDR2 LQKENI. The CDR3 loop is CASSPNQEETQYF. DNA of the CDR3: TGTGCCAGCTCACCAAACCAGGAAGAGACCCAGTACTTC.

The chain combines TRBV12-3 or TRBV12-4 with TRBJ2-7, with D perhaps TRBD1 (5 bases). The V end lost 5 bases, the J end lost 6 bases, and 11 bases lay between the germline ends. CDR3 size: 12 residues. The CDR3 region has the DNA TGTGCCAGCAGTGAACTTGGGGCCGAGCAGTACTTC. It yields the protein CASSELGAEQYF.

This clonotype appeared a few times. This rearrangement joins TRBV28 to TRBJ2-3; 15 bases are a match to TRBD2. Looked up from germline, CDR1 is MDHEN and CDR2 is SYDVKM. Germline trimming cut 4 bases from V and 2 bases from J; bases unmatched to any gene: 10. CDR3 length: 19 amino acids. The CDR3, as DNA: TGTGCCAGCAGTTCCGGACTAGCGGGAGGGGTAGGAGTCACAGATACGCAGTATTTT. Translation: CASSSGLAGGVGVTDTQYF.